A single sample gave rise to the 14 T cell receptor beta chains below, sequenced in a study of blood T cells in healthy people across ages. Alongside a J-beta primer mix, a sample-barcoded 5' primer served in a second PCR lasting about 7 to 11 cycles. In TCRdb, the 5' RACE reads were re-called with MiXCR into one record per CDR3 protein. The sample shows 1.5 million to 2 million distinct CDR3 sequences, under 30% of them seen only once. The sample was blood. These TCRs come from a young woman in good health.

Regarding this clonotype: A read error is possible here, since a much larger clone lies one base away. The chain joins TRBV4-3 to TRBJ2-1, with D perhaps matching TRBD2 (5 bases). Germline CDR1 and CDR2: LGHNA and YSLEER. CDR3 size: 14 residues. The CDR3 bases are TGCGCCAACAGCCTCGGGGTTACTACACATGAGCAGTTCTTC. Amino acid sequence: CANSLGVTTHEQFF.

This clonotype appeared many times. This chain connects TRBV10-3 to TRBJ2-7, with a possible D match to TRBD1 (7 bases). CDR1 is ENHRY and CDR2 is SYGVKD in the germline V gene. The CDR3 extends over 15 amino acids. V lost 0 bases and J lost 6, with 15 bases in between. The CDR3 DNA is TGTGCCATCAGTGAGTCGAATAGCCAGGGGGGCGAGCAGTACTTC. The encoded protein is CAISESNSQGGEQYF.

The table lists this clonotype with a few counts. The rearrangement uses TRBV28 and TRBJ2-1, with 11 nucleotides matching TRBD1. The germline V gene has CDR1 MDHEN and CDR2 SYDVKM. The V segment lost 4 bases and the J segment 6 bases; nucleotides outside the gene matches: 5. The CDR3 extends over 15 amino acids. The CDR3 region has the DNA TGTGCCAGCAGTTCAATAGGACAGGGGGCCAATGAGCAGTTCTTC. This translates into CASSSIGQGANEQFF.

This chain joins TRBV5-1 and TRBJ2-1; maybe TRBD2 (7 bases). CDR3 length equals 11 residues. Germline V CDR1 and CDR2: SGHRS, YFSETQ. V was trimmed by 7 bases and J by 9 bases, leaving 11 bases between them. The DNA for the CDR3 is TGCGCCAGCCACGGGGGGCCTGAGCAGTTCTTC. As protein: CASHGGPEQFF.

The V call is TRBV7-6, the J call TRBJ1-1, with TRBD1 as a possible D gene (5 bases). Deletions cut 5 bases from V and 3 bases from J, with 16 bases between. The CDR3 covers 15 residues. Germline lookup yields CDR1 SGHVS and CDR2 FNYEAQ. Here the CDR3 reads CASSPQQDLDTEAFF. The CDR3 DNA reads as TGTGCCAGCAGCCCTCAACAGGACTTAGACACTGAAGCTTTCTTT. Supplemented by reference TRBV7-6 and TRBJ1-1, the full variable domain reads GAGVSQSPRYKVTKRGQDVALRCDPISGHVSLYWYRQALGQGPEFLTYFNYEAQQDKSGLPNDRFSAERPEGSISTLTIQRTEQRDSAMYRCASSPQQDLDTEAFFGQGTRLTVV.

J is TRBJ1-2 and V is TRBV6-1; D unclear. This CDR3 has 13 residues. V was shortened by 5 bases and J by 6 bases, with 13 bases between the two germline ends. Per germline, CDR1 MNHNS and CDR2 SASEGT. CDR3 nucleotide sequence: TGTGCCAGCAGTATCCGTATTTCGGATGGCTACACCTTC. Translated, it gives CASSIRISDGYTF.

The rearrangement links TRBV3-1 to TRBJ2-5; possible D gene TRBD1, 5 bases. The end of the DNA is better explained by TRBJ2-7, so the J call may be wrong. The CDR3 consists of 15 residues. The germline gives CDR1 LGHDT, CDR2 YNNKEL (reference sequence). CDR3 in DNA: TGTGCCAGCAGCCAAGGTAACCAGGGTAGAAGCGAGCAGTACTTC. It is translated as CASSQGNQGRSEQYF.

This clonotype has more than one count but fewer than ten. V usage is TRBV11-2 and J usage is TRBJ2-7; D unclear. V was clipped by 1 base and J by 0 bases, with 13 bases between them. This CDR3 is 16 amino acids long. Per germline, CDR1 SGHAT and CDR2 FQNNGV. The CDR3, as DNA: TGTGCCAGCAGCTTAGCCCCAACACGGAGCTCCTACGAGCAGTACTTC. This gives the protein CASSLAPTRSSYEQYF.

This chain joins TRBV20-1 and TRBJ2-1; 12 nucleotides line up with TRBD1. Germline CDR1 and CDR2: DFQATT and SNEGSKA (reference sequence). The CDR3 covers 17 residues. J lost 7 bases, V lost 0 bases, and 10 bases had no gene match. The CDR3 DNA reads TGCAGTGCTAGAGAGGCGGCGGGACAGGGGGCTTCGAATGAGCAGTTCTTC. Amino acid sequence: CSAREAAGQGASNEQFF.

This clonotype has ten or more counts. This chain joins TRBV6-2 or TRBV6-3 and TRBJ2-7; 7 bases are a match to TRBD1. Germline CDR1 MNHEY, CDR2 SVGEGT. The CDR3 has 14 amino acids. With 6 bases clipped from V and 4 bases from J, the junction kept 9 bases outside the gene matches. Written as DNA, the CDR3 is TGTGCCAGCAGCCCGACAGGGAAAGCATACGAGCAGTACTTC. Protein sequence: CASSPTGKAYEQYF.

This clonotype was picked up a small number of times. The chain recombines TRBV9 with TRBJ1-2; D remains ambiguous. This CDR3 has 11 amino acids. Trimming stripped 0 bases from V and 10 bases from J, with 7 bases between. Germline lookup yields CDR1 SGDLS and CDR2 YYNGEE. In DNA, the CDR3 is TGTGCCAGCAGCGTAGGGGTTGACTACACCTTC. This gives the protein CASSVGVDYTF.

The V call is TRBV10-2, the J call TRBJ1-6, with 7 nucleotides matching TRBD1. Germline assignment: CDR1 WSHSY and CDR2 SAAADI. The CDR3 runs 15 residues. Losses at the gene ends were 10 bases for V and 7 bases for J; bases not matched to a gene: 13. Here the CDR3 DNA reads TGCGCCAACAGAGCCGACAGGGCACCGAATTCACCCCTCCACTTT. Its translation is CANRADRAPNSPLHF.

This clonotype has ten or more counts. V and J are TRBV3-1 and TRBJ2-1, with D perhaps TRBD2 (5 bases). Germline CDR1 is LGHDT and CDR2 is YNNKEL (reference sequence). V lost 3 bases to trimming and J lost 4 bases, with 10 bases between them. This CDR3 region has 14 residues. In nucleotides, the CDR3 is TGTGCCAGCAGCCAGGACGGGGAGTACAATGAGCAGTTCTTC. This encodes CASSQDGEYNEQFF.

This clonotype was recorded a few times. The chain combines TRBV3-1 with TRBJ1-2; tentative D call: TRBD1 (5 bases). This CDR3 contains 14 residues. V lost 1 base to trimming and J lost 6 bases, with 12 bases between them. In germline, CDR1 is LGHDT, CDR2 YNNKEL (reference sequence). The CDR3, as DNA: TGTGCCAGCAGCCAAGTCGTAGGGACCCATGGCTACACCTTC. Translating it yields CASSQVVGTHGYTF.